This note documents a single T cell receptor (beta chain) sequence. This clonotype was detected a few times. The antigen this receptor binds is unknown. No quality values exist for individual bases; no much larger clone is one base distant. CDR3 length: 13 amino acids, cysteine to phenylalanine. The retained sequence is limited to the CDR3, 39 bases, with the frame set at the first base. After removal of 2 bases from V and 9 bases from J, the junction retains 5 bases not matched to a gene. The germline V gene encodes CDR1 ENHRY and CDR2 SYGVKD. Receptor amplification or capture employed RT-PCR. Sequencer: Illumina HiSeq 2500. In TCRdb, the public reads were trimmed at Q25 with fastp and aligned with MiXCR, with productive beta chains retained. When rows share a CDR3 protein, they turn into one entry using the most common DNA and genes. In this sample the table shows roughly 790,000 distinct CDR3 sequences, 21% of which occur a single time. About 9.4% of the sample rests with the top ten.

The sample comes from a study of response to subunit inactivated influenza vaccine (dated by TCRdb to the late 2010s). Some background on the complete study: To follow how T cells responded to a trivalent subunit inactivated influenza vaccine, the researchers relied on deep quantitative profiling of the T cell receptor repertoire.

Study-level results and caveats: The authors proposed that each seasonal influenza vaccination may bring in only a limited number of new T cells.

This receptor chain uses TRBV10-3 and TRBJ2-5; 8 central nucleotides agree with TRBD2. This sequence was found in a man in his fifties or sixties who received an inactivated influenza vaccine. Donor details come from another sample of the same person, matched by shared clones. The input for sequencing was PBMCs from blood, taken 4 to 6 days after vaccination. The CDR3 has the sequence CAISETPTSAQYF. The bases read TGTGCCATCAGTGAGACCCCGACTAGCGCCCAGTACTTC.